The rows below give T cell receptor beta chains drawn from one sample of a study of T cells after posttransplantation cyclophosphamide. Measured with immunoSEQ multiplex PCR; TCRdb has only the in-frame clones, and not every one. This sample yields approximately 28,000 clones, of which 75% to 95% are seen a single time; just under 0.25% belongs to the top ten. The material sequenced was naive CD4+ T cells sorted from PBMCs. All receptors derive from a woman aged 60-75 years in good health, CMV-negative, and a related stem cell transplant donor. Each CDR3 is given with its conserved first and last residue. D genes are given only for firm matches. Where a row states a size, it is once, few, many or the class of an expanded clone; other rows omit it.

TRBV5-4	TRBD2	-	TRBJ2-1	CASSTGTSGYTEQFF	TGTGCCAGCAGCACCGGGACTAGCGGGTACACTGAGCAGTTCTTC
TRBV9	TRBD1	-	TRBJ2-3	CASSVARTGGADTQYF	TGTGCCAGCAGCGTAGCTAGGACAGGGGGAGCAGATACGCAGTATTTT
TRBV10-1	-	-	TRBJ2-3	CASSPGLPDTQYF	TGCGCCAGCAGCCCCGGACTTCCCGATACGCAGTATTTT
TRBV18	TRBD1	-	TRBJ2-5	CASSPFRDRGQGRETQYF	TGTGCCAGCTCACCATTCCGGGACAGGGGGCAGGGTCGGGAGACCCAGTACTTC
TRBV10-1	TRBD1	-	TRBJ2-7	CASSPGTDYYEQYF	TGCGCCAGCAGTCCCGGGACAGACTACTACGAGCAGTACTTC
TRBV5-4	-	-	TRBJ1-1	CASSLWGGNTEAFF	TGTGCCAGCAGCTTGTGGGGAGGAAACACTGAAGCTTTCTTT
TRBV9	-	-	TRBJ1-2	CASSRTSSGYGYTF	TGTGCCAGCAGCCGTACTTCGTCGGGCTATGGCTACACCTTC
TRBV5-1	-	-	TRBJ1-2	CASSPGGGYTF	TGCGCCAGCAGCCCGGGGGGAGGCTACACCTTC
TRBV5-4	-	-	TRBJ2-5	CASRGGGGAETQYF	TGTGCCAGCAGGGGGGGCGGGGGCGCGGAGACCCAGTACTTC
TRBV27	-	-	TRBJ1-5	CASSQYWGLDNQPQHF	TGTGCCAGCAGTCAGTACTGGGGACTAGACAATCAGCCCCAGCATTTT
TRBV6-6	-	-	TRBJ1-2	CASRGGGAGEIGYTF	TGTGCCAGCAGGGGAGGGGGGGCAGGGGAAATCGGCTACACCTTC
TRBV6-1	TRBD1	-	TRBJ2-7	CASSEVATGGGEQYF	TGTGCCAGCAGTGAAGTCGCAACAGGGGGCGGCGAGCAGTACTTC
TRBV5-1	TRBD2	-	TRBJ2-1	CASSPTSGVNEQFF	TGCGCCAGCAGTCCAACTAGCGGGGTAAATGAGCAGTTCTTC
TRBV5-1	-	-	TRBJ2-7	CASSSPPGEQYF	TGCGCCAGCAGCTCCCCCCCGGGGGAGCAGTACTTC
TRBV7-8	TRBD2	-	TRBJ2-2	CASTRGRFTGELFF	TGTGCCAGCACCCGCGGGAGGTTCACCGGGGAGCTGTTTTTT
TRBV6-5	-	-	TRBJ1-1	CASSRTMNTEAFF	TGTGCCAGCAGTCGGACAATGAACACTGAAGCTTTCTTT
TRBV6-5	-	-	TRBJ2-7	CASSPSLASSYEQYF	TGTGCCAGCAGCCCATCCCTAGCGAGCTCCTACGAGCAGTACTTC
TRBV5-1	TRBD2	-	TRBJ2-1	CASSVGLAGNNEQFF	TGCGCCAGCAGCGTGGGACTAGCGGGCAACAATGAGCAGTTCTTC
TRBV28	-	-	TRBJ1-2	CASTTFGGTPSIRYTF	TGTGCCAGCACCACCTTCGGGGGGACTCCGTCCATCCGCTACACCTTC
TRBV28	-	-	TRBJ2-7	CASRGAKTGFPYEQYF	TGTGCCAGCAGGGGGGCAAAGACAGGTTTTCCCTACGAGCAGTACTTC
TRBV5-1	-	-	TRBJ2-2	CASSLDGGSGELFF	TGCGCCAGCAGCTTGGACGGGGGATCCGGGGAGCTGTTTTTT
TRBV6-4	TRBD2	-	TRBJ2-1	CASPVGTSGYNEQFF	TGTGCCAGCCCTGTTGGGACTAGCGGCTACAATGAGCAGTTCTTC
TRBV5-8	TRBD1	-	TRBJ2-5	CASSLRGTGETQYF	TGTGCCAGCAGCTTGCGGGGGACAGGAGAGACCCAGTACTTC
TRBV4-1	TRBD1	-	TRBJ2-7	CASSQVATGAHYEQYF	TGCGCCAGCAGCCAAGTGGCGACAGGGGCCCACTACGAGCAGTACTTC
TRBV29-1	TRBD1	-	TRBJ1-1	CSVVRDRGAEAFF	TGCAGCGTTGTCAGGGACAGGGGGGCTGAAGCTTTCTTT
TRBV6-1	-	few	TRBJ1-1	CASREREMNTEAFF	TGTGCCAGCAGAGAACGCGAAATGAACACTGAAGCTTTCTTT
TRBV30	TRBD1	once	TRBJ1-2	CAWSPDRGGYGYTF	TGTGCCTGGAGCCCTGACAGGGGGGGCTATGGCTACACCTTC
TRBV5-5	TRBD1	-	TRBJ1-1	CASSLEGQGGTEAFF	TGTGCCAGCAGCTTGGAGGGACAGGGAGGAACTGAAGCTTTCTTT
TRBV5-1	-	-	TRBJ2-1	CASSLDTGQVYNEQFF	TGCGCCAGCAGCTTGGATACAGGGCAGGTTTACAATGAGCAGTTCTTC
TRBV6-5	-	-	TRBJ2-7	CASSYEGDRILYEQYF	TGTGCCAGCAGCTACGAAGGAGACAGGATCCTCTACGAGCAGTACTTC
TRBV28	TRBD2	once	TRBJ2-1	CASTSGSIHNEQFF	TGTGCCAGTACAAGCGGGAGTATCCACAATGAGCAGTTCTTC
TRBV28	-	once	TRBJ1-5	CASSLLSPQVYQHF	TGTGCCAGCAGTTTATTGTCACCTCAGGTTTACCAGCATTTT
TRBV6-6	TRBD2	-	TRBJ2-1	CASSTGGLEFF	TGTGCCAGCAGTACGGGAGGTCTCGAGTTCTTC
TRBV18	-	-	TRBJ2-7	CASSPNGGGEQYF	TGTGCCAGCTCACCAAACGGAGGGGGCGAGCAGTACTTC
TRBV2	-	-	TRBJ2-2	CASSGSARGAGELFF	TGTGCCAGCAGTGGCTCTGCCAGGGGTGCCGGGGAGCTGTTTTTT
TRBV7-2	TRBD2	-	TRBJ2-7	CASSPAGTSGSHEQYF	TGTGCCAGCAGCCCCGCTGGGACTAGCGGGAGTCACGAGCAGTACTTC
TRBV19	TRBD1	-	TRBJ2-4	CATSPGGQGRLGIQYF	TGTGCCACTTCTCCCGGGGGACAGGGGCGTTTAGGCATTCAGTACTTC
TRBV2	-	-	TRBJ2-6	CASRTASGANVLTF	TGTGCCAGCAGGACAGCCTCTGGGGCCAACGTCCTGACTTTC
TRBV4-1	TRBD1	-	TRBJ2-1	CASSHPGQVVFEQFF	TGCGCCAGCAGCCACCCGGGACAGGTGGTCTTTGAGCAGTTCTTC
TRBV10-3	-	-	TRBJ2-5	CAITETQYF	TGTGCCATCACGGAGACCCAGTACTTC
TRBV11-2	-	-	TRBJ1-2	CASSLGYGDNYGYTF	TGTGCCAGCAGCTTAGGATACGGGGATAACTATGGCTACACCTTC
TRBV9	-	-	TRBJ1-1	CASSARGAYNTEAFF	TGTGCCAGCAGCGCCCGGGGGGCCTATAACACTGAAGCTTTCTTT
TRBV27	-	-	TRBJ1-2	CASSLQGSNYGYTF	TGTGCCAGCAGTTTGCAGGGTTCAAACTATGGCTACACCTTC
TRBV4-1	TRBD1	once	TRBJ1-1	CASSQEGDRGLPEAFF	TGCGCCAGCAGCCAAGAGGGGGACAGGGGGCTACCTGAAGCTTTCTTT
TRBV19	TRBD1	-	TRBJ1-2	CASSRPGQGAYGYTF	TGTGCCAGTAGTAGACCGGGACAGGGAGCTTATGGCTACACCTTC
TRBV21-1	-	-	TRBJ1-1	CARRGTGGWDTEAFF	TGTGCCAGACGGGGGACAGGGGGGTGGGACACTGAAGCTTTCTTT
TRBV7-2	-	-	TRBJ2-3	CASSLMRGTDTQYF	TGTGCCAGCAGCTTAATGCGGGGAACAGATACGCAGTATTTT
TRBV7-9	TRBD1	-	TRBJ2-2	CASSLATGSNTGELFF	TGTGCCAGCAGCTTAGCGACAGGGTCGAACACCGGGGAGCTGTTTTTT